This paragraph covers one T cell receptor (beta chain) sequence. The specificity of this receptor is unknown. One base away there is no much larger clone; base qualities are not given. This entry belongs to a study of blood T cell repertoires in COVID-19 (TCRdb year 2020). Regarding the research as a whole: Collaborator samples came from the United States, Italy and Spain and covered acute and convalescent phases of COVID-19. The material from the prospective study consisted of cDNA or gDNA derived from T cells, B-cell-depleted T cells, or PBMCs. Subjects who had been exposed to COVID-19, were actively infected with it, or had recovered from it provided the deeply sampled blood TCRbeta repertoires that made up the dataset. The repertoires were released in a freely available public database meant as a resource for research on the immune response to SARS-CoV-2. The samples were drawn from two sources: the first 160 participants of the ongoing ImmuneRACE study, and 950 to 1,500 subjects contributed by 6 global collaborators. Sample metadata almost always included a de-identified subject ID, COVID-19 status, age in years and sex. HLA class I and class II types, where available, came from metadata supplied by the sample provider rather than from assay-based typing.

On the study overall, not on this receptor specifically: How much clinical and demographic metadata was included differed by source and by participant, and the metadata was provided uncurated.

Its CDR3 holds 14 amino acids, cysteine through phenylalanine. Just the 42-base CDR3 DNA is kept, in frame starting at base 1. Trimming takes 6 bases off V and 1 base off J; junction bases not matched to a gene: 3. Taken from the germline V gene, the CDR1 and CDR2 loops are MNHEY and SVGAGI. The immunoSEQ Assay, a bias-controlled multiplex PCR, was used to amplify TCRbeta CDR3 regions from genomic DNA. The study's own analysis went as follows. Nucleated cell counts per sample were estimated from amplification of reference gene primers within the assay. To quantify the absolute abundance of each unique TCRbeta CDR3 rearrangement, sequence reads were collapsed and filtered. For each sample, productive Simpson clonality was calculated as the square root of Simpson's diversity index across productive rearrangements. This is the immuneACCESS table as TCRdb keeps it, with only in-frame sequences that have V and J called. A part of the clones is gone; compared with another copy, unresolved V genes explain less than half, and the rest is unexplained. V, J and clone size were drawn from that table, and D and trimming were deduced from the DNA. The sample records approximately 390,000 clones, 90% of which are singletons. Clones ranked in the top ten supply 5% to 8.5% of the sample.

Collaborating institutions collected whole blood in K2EDTA tubes following their own protocols. For TCRbeta analysis, collaborators shipped samples in one of three forms: frozen whole blood, isolated PBMCs, or DNA extracted from either of those sample types. Input material: peripheral blood. The sequence links TRBV6-5 to TRBJ1-5; 7 bases in the junction line up with TRBD1. This TCR derives from a man aged 18 to 30 with active or convalescent COVID-19. Here the CDR3 is given as CASSRGQSNQPQHF. The base sequence is TGTGCCAGCAGCAGGGGACAGAGCAATCAGCCCCAGCATTTT.